This T cell receptor (beta chain) was profiled in a study of control samples from healthy donors and cancer patients. Libraries were prepared by immunoSEQ multiplex PCR; TCRdb keeps only in-frame clonotypes and omits some of them. Seen here are fewer than 60,000 clones, roughly 94% observed once, and the top ten hold 2.4%. The CDR3 loop spans 14 amino acids. Germline V gene sequence: CDR1 MDHEN, CDR2 SYDVKM. Trimming removed 6 bases from V and 3 bases from J, with 12 bases in between. The source material was blood. The receptor comes from a man aged 25 to 45 in good health. The chain joins TRBV28 to TRBJ1-5, with a possible D match to TRBD1 (5 bases). The CDR3 reads CASRTGRLNQPQHF. For the CDR3, the DNA is TGTGCCAGCAGGACGGGACGGCTCAATCAGCCCCAGCATTTT.